A selection of T cell receptor beta chains follows, all from one sample in a study of PD-L1 blockade in urothelial cancer. Sequenced by immunoSEQ multiplex PCR; TCRdb stores in-frame clones only, minus some. The table includes 95,000 to 150,000 clones, around 86% detected once. This specimen consisted of PBMCs, obtained around atezolizumab (anti-PD-L1) treatment. These receptors were obtained from a man aged 45-65 years with urothelial cancer. CDR3s include the opening cysteine and the closing phenylalanine or tryptophan. Clone sizes are given selectively: once, few, many, or a class where the clone is expanded.

CDR3aa: CAISRRDEQYF; abundance: NA; j_gene: TRBJ2-7; v_gene: TRBV10-3
CDR3aa: CASSQDNTGPNEQFF; abundance: NA; j_gene: TRBJ2-1; v_gene: TRBV4-2
CDR3aa: CASSQVRRYNEQFF; abundance: NA; j_gene: TRBJ2-1; v_gene: TRBV11-2
CDR3aa: CASSLDGQGVDTQYF; abundance: NA; j_gene: TRBJ2-3; v_gene: TRBV5-1
CDR3aa: CASSPNVAGTDRNQPQHF; abundance: NA; j_gene: TRBJ1-5; v_gene: TRBV7-8
CDR3aa: CASSPLQGTVSSGTYYNEQFF; abundance: NA; j_gene: TRBJ2-1; v_gene: TRBV18
CDR3aa: CASTKGSLNTEAFF; abundance: once; j_gene: TRBJ1-1; v_gene: TRBV28
CDR3aa: CASSLALSGEPQHF; abundance: NA; j_gene: TRBJ1-5; v_gene: TRBV7-9
CDR3aa: CRMTGYEQYF; abundance: NA; j_gene: TRBJ2-7; v_gene: TRBV10-1
CDR3aa: CASRRTGINEKLFF; abundance: NA; j_gene: TRBJ1-4; v_gene: TRBV7-9
CDR3aa: CASSLKRGGAYTGELFF; abundance: NA; j_gene: TRBJ2-2; v_gene: TRBV5-4
CDR3aa: CASSLEQGFEKLFF; abundance: NA; j_gene: TRBJ1-4; v_gene: TRBV7-9
CDR3aa: CASIPTGKAFF; abundance: NA; j_gene: TRBJ1-1; v_gene: TRBV6-6
CDR3aa: CASSLLGEEQPQHF; abundance: NA; j_gene: TRBJ1-5; v_gene: TRBV7-8
CDR3aa: CASSGDYRGIQPQHF; abundance: NA; j_gene: TRBJ1-5; v_gene: TRBV6-1
CDR3aa: CASSPEFGASGRSSYEQYF; abundance: NA; j_gene: TRBJ2-7; v_gene: TRBV19
CDR3aa: CASSVPGNTDTQYF; abundance: NA; j_gene: TRBJ2-3; v_gene: TRBV4-1
CDR3aa: CASSELVNEQFF; abundance: NA; j_gene: TRBJ2-1; v_gene: TRBV7-2
CDR3aa: CASSPAGIGNQPQHF; abundance: NA; j_gene: TRBJ1-5; v_gene: TRBV6-6
CDR3aa: CASSPSGTGGEKLFF; abundance: NA; j_gene: TRBJ1-4; v_gene: TRBV19
CDR3aa: CASKDSPDDEQFF; abundance: NA; j_gene: TRBJ2-1; v_gene: TRBV6-1
CDR3aa: CASSFFGLAGQETQYF; abundance: NA; j_gene: TRBJ2-5; v_gene: TRBV5-1
CDR3aa: CASSYFPVPSTDTQYF; abundance: few; j_gene: TRBJ2-3; v_gene: TRBV6-5
CDR3aa: CASSRDRSQETQYF; abundance: NA; j_gene: TRBJ2-5; v_gene: TRBV7-2
CDR3aa: CASITGRATNEKLFF; abundance: NA; j_gene: TRBJ1-4; v_gene: TRBV2
CDR3aa: CASSPQWADMNTEAFF; abundance: NA; j_gene: TRBJ1-1; v_gene: TRBV18
CDR3aa: CASSFDRVRGSEQFF; abundance: NA; j_gene: TRBJ2-1; v_gene: TRBV7-2
CDR3aa: CASSLTREETQYF; abundance: NA; j_gene: TRBJ2-5; v_gene: TRBV7-9
CDR3aa: CASRQYSRAYEQYF; abundance: NA; j_gene: TRBJ2-7; v_gene: TRBV6-5
CDR3aa: CASSLWQGGSPLHF; abundance: once; j_gene: TRBJ1-6; v_gene: TRBV5-1
CDR3aa: CASSRQDGGTDTQYF; abundance: NA; j_gene: TRBJ2-3; v_gene: TRBV11-3
CDR3aa: CASSRERPTDTQYF; abundance: NA; j_gene: TRBJ2-3; v_gene: TRBV7-9
CDR3aa: CASSTARVNQPQHF; abundance: NA; j_gene: TRBJ1-5; v_gene: TRBV5-6
CDR3aa: CASSQHNIGGRWETQYF; abundance: NA; j_gene: TRBJ2-5; v_gene: TRBV4-2
CDR3aa: CASSLWQGKNIQYF; abundance: NA; j_gene: TRBJ2-4; v_gene: TRBV5-6
CDR3aa: CASSLFLAGGLEGYTF; abundance: NA; j_gene: TRBJ1-2; v_gene: TRBV11-2
CDR3aa: CASGGSATEAFF; abundance: NA; j_gene: TRBJ1-1; v_gene: TRBV7-6
CDR3aa: CASSLGRQGHTGELFF; abundance: NA; j_gene: TRBJ2-2; v_gene: TRBV11-2
CDR3aa: CASSDLNRVVSFEAFF; abundance: NA; j_gene: TRBJ1-1; v_gene: TRBV6-1
CDR3aa: CASSRFDRGESTNEKLFF; abundance: NA; j_gene: TRBJ1-4; v_gene: TRBV4-1
CDR3aa: CASKSEVANYGYTF; abundance: once; j_gene: TRBJ1-2; v_gene: TRBV6-6
CDR3aa: CASSLTAGTYEQYF; abundance: NA; j_gene: TRBJ2-7; v_gene: TRBV5-1
CDR3aa: CAITGQGASEQFF; abundance: NA; j_gene: TRBJ2-1; v_gene: TRBV10-3
CDR3aa: CASSPRGILNEKLFF; abundance: NA; j_gene: TRBJ1-4; v_gene: TRBV6-5
CDR3aa: CAGGLAGGLGELFF; abundance: NA; j_gene: TRBJ2-2; v_gene: TRBV2
CDR3aa: CASSLSGGSETQYF; abundance: NA; j_gene: TRBJ2-5; v_gene: TRBV5-6
CDR3aa: CASRYTSGLTGELFF; abundance: NA; j_gene: TRBJ2-2; v_gene: TRBV11-2
CDR3aa: CASSLGAASSYNEQFF; abundance: NA; j_gene: TRBJ2-1; v_gene: TRBV7-3
CDR3aa: CASTGQGENIQYF; abundance: NA; j_gene: TRBJ2-4; v_gene: TRBV7-2
CDR3aa: CASSFSSGGTYEQYF; abundance: NA; j_gene: TRBJ2-7; v_gene: TRBV7-3
CDR3aa: CASSPTGTGELFF; abundance: NA; j_gene: TRBJ2-2; v_gene: TRBV7-3
CDR3aa: CASSLGGVIDSEQYF; abundance: NA; j_gene: TRBJ2-7; v_gene: TRBV5-1